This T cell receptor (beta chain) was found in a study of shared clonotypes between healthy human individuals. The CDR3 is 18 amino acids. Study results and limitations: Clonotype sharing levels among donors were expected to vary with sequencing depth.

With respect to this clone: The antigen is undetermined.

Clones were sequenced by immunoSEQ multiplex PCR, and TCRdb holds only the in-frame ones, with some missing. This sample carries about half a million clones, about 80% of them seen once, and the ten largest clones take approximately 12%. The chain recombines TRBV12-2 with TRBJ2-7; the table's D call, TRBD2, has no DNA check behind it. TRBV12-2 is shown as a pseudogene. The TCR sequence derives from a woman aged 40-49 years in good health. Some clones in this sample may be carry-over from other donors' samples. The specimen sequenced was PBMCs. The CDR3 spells CASRLVDSWPRNFYEQYF. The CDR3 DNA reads TGTGCAAGTCGCTTAGTGGACTCTTGGCCCCGGAATTTCTACGAGCAGTACTTC.